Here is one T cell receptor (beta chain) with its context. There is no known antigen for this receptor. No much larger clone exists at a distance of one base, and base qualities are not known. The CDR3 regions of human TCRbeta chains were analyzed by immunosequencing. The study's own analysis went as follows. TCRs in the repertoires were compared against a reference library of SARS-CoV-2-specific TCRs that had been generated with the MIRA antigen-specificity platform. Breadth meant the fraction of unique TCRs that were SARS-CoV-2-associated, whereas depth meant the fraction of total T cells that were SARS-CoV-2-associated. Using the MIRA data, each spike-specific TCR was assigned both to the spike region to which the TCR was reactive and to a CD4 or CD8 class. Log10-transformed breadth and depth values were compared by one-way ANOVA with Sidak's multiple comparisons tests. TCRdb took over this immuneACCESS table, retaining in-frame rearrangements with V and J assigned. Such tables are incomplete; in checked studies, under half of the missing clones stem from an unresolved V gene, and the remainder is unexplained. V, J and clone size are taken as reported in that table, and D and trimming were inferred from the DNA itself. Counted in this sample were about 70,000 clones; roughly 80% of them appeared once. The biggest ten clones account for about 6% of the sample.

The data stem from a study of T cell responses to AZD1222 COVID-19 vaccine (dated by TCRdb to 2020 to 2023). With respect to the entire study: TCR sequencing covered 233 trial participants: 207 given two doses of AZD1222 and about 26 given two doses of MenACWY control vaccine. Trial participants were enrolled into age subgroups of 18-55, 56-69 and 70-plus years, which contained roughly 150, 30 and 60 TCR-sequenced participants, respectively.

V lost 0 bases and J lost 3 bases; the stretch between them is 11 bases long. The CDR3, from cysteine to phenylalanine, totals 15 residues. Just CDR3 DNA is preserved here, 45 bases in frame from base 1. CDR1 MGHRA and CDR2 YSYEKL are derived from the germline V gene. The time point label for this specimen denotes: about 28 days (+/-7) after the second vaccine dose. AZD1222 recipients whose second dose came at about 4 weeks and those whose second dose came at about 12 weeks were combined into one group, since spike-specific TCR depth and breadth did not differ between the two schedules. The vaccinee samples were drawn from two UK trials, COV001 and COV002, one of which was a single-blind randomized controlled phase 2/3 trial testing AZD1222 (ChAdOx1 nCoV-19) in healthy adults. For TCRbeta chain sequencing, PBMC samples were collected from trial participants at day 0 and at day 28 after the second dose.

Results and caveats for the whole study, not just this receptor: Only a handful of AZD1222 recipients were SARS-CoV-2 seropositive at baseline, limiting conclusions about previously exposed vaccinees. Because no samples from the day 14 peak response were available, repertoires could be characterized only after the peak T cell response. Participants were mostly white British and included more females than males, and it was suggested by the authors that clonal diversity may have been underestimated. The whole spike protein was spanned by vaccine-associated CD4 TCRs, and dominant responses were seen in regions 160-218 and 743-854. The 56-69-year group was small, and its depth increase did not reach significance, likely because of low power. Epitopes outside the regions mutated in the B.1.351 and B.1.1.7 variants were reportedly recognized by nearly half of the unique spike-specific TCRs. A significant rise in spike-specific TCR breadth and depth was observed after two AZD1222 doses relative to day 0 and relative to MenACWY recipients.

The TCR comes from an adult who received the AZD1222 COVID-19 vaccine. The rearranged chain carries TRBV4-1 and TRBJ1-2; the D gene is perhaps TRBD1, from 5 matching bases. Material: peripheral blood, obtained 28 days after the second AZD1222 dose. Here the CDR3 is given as CASSQDQGNYYGYTF. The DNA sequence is TGCGCCAGCAGCCAAGATCAGGGCAACTACTATGGCTACACCTTC.